The sequence of this TCR beta chain was determined in a study of post-analysis software for immune sequencing data (dated by TCRdb to the mid-2010s). About the study as a whole: Recorded disease courses included relapsing-remitting, secondary progressive and progressive-relapsing multiple sclerosis, with some patients lacking subtype annotation. The patient repertoires were set against ten to eleven previously published healthy control repertoires from donors whose ages ranged from roughly 6 to 25 years. A subset of samples was prepared in parallel using single-end sample barcoding, then pooled and co-amplified after Illumina adapter ligation.

Remarks on this clonotype: There is no known antigen for this receptor. No base quality information exists; no much larger clone differs at one position.

The research as a whole found: The multiple sclerosis patient group was slightly younger than the control group. Patients showed significantly higher frequencies than controls for five TRBV segments, among them TRBV5-6, TRBV5-1 and TRBV20-1. Strong co-clustering of samples prepared in the same batch was shown by direct clustering with F measure, prompting a batch-effect correction. Compared with controls, multiple sclerosis patients had significantly lower normalized Chao1 diversity, a finding suggesting substantial peripheral T-cell clonal expansion.

Germline trimming amounts to 2 bases on V and 5 bases on J, with 6 as the count of junction bases outside the gene matches. Spanning cysteine to phenylalanine, the CDR3 consists of 14 amino acids. Of all the DNA, just the CDR3 is kept, 42 bases in frame from base 1. CDR1 SQVTM and CDR2 ANQGSEA are derived from the germline V gene. To demonstrate the VDJtools post-analysis software, the study profiled TCR beta repertoires from the peripheral blood of about 13 young patients with multiple sclerosis. The multiple sclerosis patients were children and adolescents between about 6 and 16 years of age. Library preparation used PCR. For sequencing, an Illumina HiSeq 2500 was employed. To reduce PCR and sequencing biases, unique molecular identifiers were incorporated into the TCR beta cDNA libraries. Approximately 500,000 cDNA molecules were obtained for every 1 to 10 million input T cells, so each molecule roughly corresponded to one T cell. The patient libraries were prepared and sequenced using the same protocol as the earlier healthy control dataset. Within a given batch, samples were prepared together, multiplexed and sequenced on the same HiSeq lane. Regarding the original processing steps: Raw barcoded reads were processed with MIGEC, and single-read molecular identifier groups were discarded before consensus assembly and CDR3 extraction. Clonotype tables were post-analysed with VDJtools, and diversity was normalized by down-sampling all datasets to the smallest sample size. To correct batch-related cross-sample contamination, repertoire overlap clustering matched CDR3 amino acid sequences but not nucleotide sequences. TCRdb reprocessed the public reads (quality trimming at Q25 with fastp, clone calling with MiXCR) and kept in-frame beta chains. Identical CDR3 proteins give one entry, which carries the most common genes and DNA. Here the V and J calls rest on TCRdb's processing, not on the authors' analysis. The sample yields some 890,000 distinct CDR3 sequences; around 50% were counted once. The ten most abundant clones make up about 4.5% of the sample.

The chain employs TRBV29-1 and TRBJ2-4; the central 7 bases match TRBD2. The origin of this receptor is a girl between 5 and 17 years old with multiple sclerosis. Input material: blood. The CDR3 has the sequence CSVEISGLQNIQYF. In nucleotide form, the sequence is TGCAGCGTTGAAATTAGCGGGCTTCAAAACATTCAGTACTTC.